This TCR beta chain came from a study of beta chain features in type 1 diabetes. Overall study results and limits: The study found fewer insertions and more deletions at VDJ junctions in type 1 diabetes patients. Significant though moderate, a shortening of TCRB CDR3s appeared in all four CD4+ subsets of Type 1 diabetes patients.

In this sample, this clone turned up a few times. Antigen unknown. Germline CDR1 and CDR2: SGHTA and FQGNSA. The CDR3 is 15 residues long. V was clipped by 5 bases and J by 6 bases, with 19 bases between them. Expressed TCRB transcripts were sequenced because the entire RNA isolate underwent reverse transcription. Naive, central memory and regulatory T cell samples averaged roughly 3.5 million reads. TCRdb's copy holds only in-frame clones and misses some; the assay was immunoSEQ multiplex PCR. The sample includes 140,000 to 150,000 clones, 10% to 15% of them seen just once. In total, each donor contributed a single heparinised blood draw that averaged about 110 mL. Naive, central memory, regulatory and stem cell-like memory cells within the CD4+ compartment were sorted using CD45RO/CCR7/CD25/CD127/CD95/CD27.

This chain links TRBV7-2 with TRBJ1-2, with a possible D match to TRBD1 (6 bases). The sequenced sample consisted of central memory CD4+ T cells from blood. The sequence was obtained from a man younger than 30 with type 1 diabetes. The DNA of the CDR3 is TGTGCCAGCAGCCAAACGACGGGGGCCCTAAATGGCTACACCTTC. This gives the protein CASSQTTGALNGYTF.